The text below deals with one T cell receptor beta chain. Its target is unknown. The data originate from a study of cytomegalovirus exposure and HLA in healthy donors. Study details: Inside one of the first data releases sat around 86 million unique TCRs taken from HLA-typed donors.

Looked up from germline, CDR1 is LNHDA and CDR2 is SQIVND (reference sequence). V dropped 3 bases and J dropped 12; count of bases not matched to a gene: 5. The CDR3 sequence is 14 residues long. General study results and limits: Cytomegalovirus status was reportedly diagnosed by the classifier with high specificity and sensitivity. Presence/absence results assume similar sequencing depth per donor, which may not hold. Among CMV-associated TCR beta chains, most appeared HLA-restricted in a later analysis.

PCR involved 60 Vbeta and 13 Jbeta primers. Assay used: immunoSEQ multiplex PCR; TCRdb lists only in-frame clones, some missing. Of approximately 200,000 clones in the sample, roughly 72% were seen once. The source of this sequence is a young man in good health and CMV-seronegative. The sample consisted of PBMCs. The chain couples TRBV19 to TRBJ1-6, with 10 positions matching TRBD1. CDR3 sequence reads: CASSIRTGGVPLHF. The CDR3 bases are TGTGCCAGTAGTATTAGGACAGGGGGAGTACCCCTCCACTTT.